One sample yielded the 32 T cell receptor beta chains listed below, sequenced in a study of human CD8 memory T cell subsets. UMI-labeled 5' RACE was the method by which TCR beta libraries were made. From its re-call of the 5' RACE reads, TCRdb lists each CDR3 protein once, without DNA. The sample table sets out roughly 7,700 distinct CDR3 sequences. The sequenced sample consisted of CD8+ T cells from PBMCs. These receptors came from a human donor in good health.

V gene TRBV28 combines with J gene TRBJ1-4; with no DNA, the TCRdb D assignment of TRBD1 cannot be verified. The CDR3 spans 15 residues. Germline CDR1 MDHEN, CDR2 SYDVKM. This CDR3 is CASSIPGQGNEKLFF.

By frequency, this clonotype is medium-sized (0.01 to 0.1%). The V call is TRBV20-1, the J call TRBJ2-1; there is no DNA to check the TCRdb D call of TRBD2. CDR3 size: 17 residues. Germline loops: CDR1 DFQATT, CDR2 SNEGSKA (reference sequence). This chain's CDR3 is CSATAQITTSGSDEQFF.

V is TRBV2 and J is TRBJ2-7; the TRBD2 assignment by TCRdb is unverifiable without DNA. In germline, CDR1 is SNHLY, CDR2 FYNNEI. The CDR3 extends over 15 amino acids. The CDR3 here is CASNHPQGLSYEQYF.

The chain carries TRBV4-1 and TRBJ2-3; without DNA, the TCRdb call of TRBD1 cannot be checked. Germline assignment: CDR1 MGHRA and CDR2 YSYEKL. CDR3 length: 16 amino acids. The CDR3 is CASSQSSGVLSDTQYF.

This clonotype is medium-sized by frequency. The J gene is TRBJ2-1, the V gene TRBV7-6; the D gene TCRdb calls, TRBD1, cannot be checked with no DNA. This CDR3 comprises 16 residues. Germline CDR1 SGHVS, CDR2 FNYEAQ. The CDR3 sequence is CASSLYLGTDYNEQFF. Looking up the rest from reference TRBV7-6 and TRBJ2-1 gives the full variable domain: GAGVSQSPRYKVTKRGQDVALRCDPISGHVSLYWYRQALGQGPEFLTYFNYEAQQDKSGLPNDRFSAERPEGSISTLTIQRTEQRDSAMYRCASSLYLGTDYNEQFFGPGTRLTVL.

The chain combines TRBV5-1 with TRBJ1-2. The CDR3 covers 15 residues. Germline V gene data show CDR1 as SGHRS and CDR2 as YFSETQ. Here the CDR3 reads CASSPNSGANYGYTF.

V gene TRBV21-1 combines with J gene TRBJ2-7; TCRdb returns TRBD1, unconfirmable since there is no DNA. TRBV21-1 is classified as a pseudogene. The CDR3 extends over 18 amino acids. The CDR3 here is CASSKGGSGRGNPYEQYF.

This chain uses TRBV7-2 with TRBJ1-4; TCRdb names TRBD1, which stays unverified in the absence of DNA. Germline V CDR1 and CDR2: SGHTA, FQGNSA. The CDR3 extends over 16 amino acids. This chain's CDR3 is CASSLGDVPYGEKLFF.

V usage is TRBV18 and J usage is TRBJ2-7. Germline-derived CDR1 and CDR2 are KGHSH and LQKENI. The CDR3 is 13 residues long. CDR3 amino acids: CASSPPASIEQYF.

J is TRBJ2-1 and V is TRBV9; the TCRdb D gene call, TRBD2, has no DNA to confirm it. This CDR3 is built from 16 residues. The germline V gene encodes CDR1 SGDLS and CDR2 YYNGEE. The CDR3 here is CASSEGTSGMGNEQFF.

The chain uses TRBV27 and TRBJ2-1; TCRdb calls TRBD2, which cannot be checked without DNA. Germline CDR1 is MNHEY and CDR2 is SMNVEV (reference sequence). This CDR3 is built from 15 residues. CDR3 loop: CASSFLASGYNEQFF.

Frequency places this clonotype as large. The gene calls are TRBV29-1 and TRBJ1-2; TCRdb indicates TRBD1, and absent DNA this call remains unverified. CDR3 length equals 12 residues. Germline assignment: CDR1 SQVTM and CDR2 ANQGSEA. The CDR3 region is CSVGTGNYGYTF.

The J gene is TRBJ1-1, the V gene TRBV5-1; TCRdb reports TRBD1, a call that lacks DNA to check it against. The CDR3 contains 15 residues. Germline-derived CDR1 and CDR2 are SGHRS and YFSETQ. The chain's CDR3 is CASSFGTGENTEAFF. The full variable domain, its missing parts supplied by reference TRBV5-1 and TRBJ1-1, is KAGVTQTPRYLIKTRGQQVTLSCSPISGHRSVSWYQQTPGQGLQFLFEYFSETQRNKGNFPGRFSGRQFSNSRSEMNVSTLELGDSALYLCASSFGTGENTEAFFGQGTRLTVV.

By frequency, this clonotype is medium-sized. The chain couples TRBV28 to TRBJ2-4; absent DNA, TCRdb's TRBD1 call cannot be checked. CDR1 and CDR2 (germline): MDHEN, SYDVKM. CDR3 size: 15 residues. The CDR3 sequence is CASSFRGLAGNIQYF.

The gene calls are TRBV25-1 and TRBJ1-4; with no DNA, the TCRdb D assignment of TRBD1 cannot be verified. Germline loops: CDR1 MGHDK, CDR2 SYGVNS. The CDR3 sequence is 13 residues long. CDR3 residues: CASKVGGGEKLFF.

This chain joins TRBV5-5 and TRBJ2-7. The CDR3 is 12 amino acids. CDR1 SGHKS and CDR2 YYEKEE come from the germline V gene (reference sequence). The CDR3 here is CASSWGSDEQYF.

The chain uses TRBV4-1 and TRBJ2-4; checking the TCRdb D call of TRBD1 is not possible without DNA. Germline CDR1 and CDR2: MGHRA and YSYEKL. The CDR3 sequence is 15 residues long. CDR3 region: CASSLGQGSGNIQYF.

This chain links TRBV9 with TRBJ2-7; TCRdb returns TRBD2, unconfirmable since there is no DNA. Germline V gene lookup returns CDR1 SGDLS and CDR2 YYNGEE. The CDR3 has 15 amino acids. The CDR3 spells CASSSDGTSSYEQYF.

The CDR3 is CASGPAVAGDQPQHF. V gene TRBV12-5 combines with J gene TRBJ1-5; TCRdb selects TRBD1, and the lack of DNA leaves this call unchecked. There are 15 residues in the CDR3. Germline V gene lookup returns CDR1 LGHNT and CDR2 FRNRAP.

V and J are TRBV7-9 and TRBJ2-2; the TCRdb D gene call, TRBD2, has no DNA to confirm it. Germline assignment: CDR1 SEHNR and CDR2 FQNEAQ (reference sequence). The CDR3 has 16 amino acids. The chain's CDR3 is CASSLTSGSRTGELFF.

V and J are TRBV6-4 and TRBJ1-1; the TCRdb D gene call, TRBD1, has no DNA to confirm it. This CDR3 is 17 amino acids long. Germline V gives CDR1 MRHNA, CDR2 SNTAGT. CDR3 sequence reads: CASSDSPLTGLNTEAFF.

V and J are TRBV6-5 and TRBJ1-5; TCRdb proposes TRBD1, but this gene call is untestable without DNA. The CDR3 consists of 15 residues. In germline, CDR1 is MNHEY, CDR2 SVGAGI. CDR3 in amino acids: CASGDRDRGNQPQHF.

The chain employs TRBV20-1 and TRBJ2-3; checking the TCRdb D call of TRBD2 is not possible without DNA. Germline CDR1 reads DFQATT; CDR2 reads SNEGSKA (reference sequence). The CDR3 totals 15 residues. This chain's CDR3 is CSASPSAGRGDTQYF.

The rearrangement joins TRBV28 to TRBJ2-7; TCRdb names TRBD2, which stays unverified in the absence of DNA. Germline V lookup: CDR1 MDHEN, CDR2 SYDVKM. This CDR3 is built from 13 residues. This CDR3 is CASSLEGSYEQYF.

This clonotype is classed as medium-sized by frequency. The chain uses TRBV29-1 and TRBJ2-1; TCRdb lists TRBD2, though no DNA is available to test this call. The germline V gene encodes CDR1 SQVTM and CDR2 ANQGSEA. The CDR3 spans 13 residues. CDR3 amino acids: CSVEGGTYNEQFF.

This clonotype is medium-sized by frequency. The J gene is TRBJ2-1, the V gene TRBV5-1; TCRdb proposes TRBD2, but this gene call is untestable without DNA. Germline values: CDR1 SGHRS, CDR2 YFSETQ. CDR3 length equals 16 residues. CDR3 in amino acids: CASSLEASGNSGEQFF. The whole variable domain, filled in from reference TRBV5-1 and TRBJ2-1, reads KAGVTQTPRYLIKTRGQQVTLSCSPISGHRSVSWYQQTPGQGLQFLFEYFSETQRNKGNFPGRFSGRQFSNSRSEMNVSTLELGDSALYLCASSLEASGNSGEQFFGPGTRLTVL.

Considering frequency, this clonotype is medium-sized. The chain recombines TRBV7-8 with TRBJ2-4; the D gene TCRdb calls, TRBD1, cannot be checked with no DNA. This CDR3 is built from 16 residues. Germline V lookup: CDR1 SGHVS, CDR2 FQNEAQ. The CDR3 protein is CASSSPRAGYTNIQYF.

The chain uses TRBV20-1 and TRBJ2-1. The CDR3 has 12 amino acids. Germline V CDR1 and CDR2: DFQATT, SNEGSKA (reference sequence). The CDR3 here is CSATVESPEQFF.

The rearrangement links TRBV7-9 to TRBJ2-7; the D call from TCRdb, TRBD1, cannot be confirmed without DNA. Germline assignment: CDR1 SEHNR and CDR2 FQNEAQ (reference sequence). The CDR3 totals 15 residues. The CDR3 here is CASSPAPGQGNEQYF.

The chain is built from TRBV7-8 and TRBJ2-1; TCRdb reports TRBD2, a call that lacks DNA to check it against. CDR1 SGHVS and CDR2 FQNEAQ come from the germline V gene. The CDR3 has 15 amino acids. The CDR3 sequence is CASSPDFQSYNEQFF.

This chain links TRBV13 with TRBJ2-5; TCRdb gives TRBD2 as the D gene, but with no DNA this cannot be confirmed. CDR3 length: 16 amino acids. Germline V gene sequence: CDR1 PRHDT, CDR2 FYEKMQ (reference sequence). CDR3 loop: CASSSRTSGVQETQYF.

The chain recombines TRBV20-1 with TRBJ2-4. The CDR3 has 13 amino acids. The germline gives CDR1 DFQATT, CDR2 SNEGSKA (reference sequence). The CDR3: CSARIGSKNIQYF.